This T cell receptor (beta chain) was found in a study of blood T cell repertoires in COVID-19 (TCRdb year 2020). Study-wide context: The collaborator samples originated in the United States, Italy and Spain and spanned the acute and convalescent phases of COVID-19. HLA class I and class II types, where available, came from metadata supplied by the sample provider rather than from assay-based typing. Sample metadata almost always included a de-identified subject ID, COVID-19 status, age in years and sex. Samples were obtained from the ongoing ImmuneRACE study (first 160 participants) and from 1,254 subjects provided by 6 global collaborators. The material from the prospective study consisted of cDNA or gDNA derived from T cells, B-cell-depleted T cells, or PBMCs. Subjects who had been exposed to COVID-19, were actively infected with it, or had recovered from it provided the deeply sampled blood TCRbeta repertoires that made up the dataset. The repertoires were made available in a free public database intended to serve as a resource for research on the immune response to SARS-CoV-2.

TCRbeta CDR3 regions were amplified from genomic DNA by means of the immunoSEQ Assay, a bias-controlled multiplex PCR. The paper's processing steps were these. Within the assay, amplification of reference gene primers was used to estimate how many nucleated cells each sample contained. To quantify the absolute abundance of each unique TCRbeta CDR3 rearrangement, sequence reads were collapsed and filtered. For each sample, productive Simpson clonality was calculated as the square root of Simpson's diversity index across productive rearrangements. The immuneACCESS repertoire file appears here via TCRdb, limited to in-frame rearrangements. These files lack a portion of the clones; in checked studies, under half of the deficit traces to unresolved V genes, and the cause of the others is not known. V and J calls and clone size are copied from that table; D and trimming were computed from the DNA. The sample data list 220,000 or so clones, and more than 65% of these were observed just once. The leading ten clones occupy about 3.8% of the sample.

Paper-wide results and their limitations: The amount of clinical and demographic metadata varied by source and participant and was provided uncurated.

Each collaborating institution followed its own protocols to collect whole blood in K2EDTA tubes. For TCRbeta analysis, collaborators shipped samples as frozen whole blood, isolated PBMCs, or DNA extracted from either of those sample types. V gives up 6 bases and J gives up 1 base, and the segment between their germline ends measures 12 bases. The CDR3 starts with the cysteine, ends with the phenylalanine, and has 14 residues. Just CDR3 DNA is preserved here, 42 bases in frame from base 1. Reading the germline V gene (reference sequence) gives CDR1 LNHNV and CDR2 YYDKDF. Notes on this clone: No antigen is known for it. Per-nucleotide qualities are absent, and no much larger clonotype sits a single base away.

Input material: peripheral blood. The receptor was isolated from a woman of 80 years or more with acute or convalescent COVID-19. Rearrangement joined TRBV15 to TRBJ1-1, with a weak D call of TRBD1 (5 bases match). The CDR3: CATRSFQGNTEAFF. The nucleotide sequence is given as TGTGCCACCAGGAGCTTTCAGGGGAACACTGAAGCTTTCTTT. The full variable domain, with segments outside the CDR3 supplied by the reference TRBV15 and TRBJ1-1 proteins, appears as DAMVIQNPRYQVTQFGKPVTLSCSQTLNHNVMYWYQQKSSQAPKLLFHYYDKDFNNEADTPDNFQSRRPNTSFCFLDIRSPGLGDTAMYLCATRSFQGNTEAFFGQGTRLTVV.